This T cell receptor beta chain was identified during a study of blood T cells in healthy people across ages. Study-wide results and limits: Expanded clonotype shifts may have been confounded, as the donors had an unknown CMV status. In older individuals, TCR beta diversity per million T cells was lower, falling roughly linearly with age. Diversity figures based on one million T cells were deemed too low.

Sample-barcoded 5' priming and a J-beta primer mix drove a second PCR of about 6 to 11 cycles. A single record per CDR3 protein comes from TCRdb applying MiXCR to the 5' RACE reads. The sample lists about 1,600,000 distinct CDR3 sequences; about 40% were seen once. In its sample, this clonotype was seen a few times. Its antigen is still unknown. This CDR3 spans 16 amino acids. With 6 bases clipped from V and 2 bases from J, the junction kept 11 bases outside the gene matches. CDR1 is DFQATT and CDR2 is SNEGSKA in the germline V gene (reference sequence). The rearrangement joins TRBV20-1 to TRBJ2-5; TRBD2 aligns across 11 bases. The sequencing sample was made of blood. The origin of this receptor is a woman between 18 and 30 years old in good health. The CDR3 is CSAIPGTSGNQETQYF. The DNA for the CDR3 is TGCAGTGCGATCCCCGGGACTAGCGGTAATCAAGAGACCCAGTACTTC.